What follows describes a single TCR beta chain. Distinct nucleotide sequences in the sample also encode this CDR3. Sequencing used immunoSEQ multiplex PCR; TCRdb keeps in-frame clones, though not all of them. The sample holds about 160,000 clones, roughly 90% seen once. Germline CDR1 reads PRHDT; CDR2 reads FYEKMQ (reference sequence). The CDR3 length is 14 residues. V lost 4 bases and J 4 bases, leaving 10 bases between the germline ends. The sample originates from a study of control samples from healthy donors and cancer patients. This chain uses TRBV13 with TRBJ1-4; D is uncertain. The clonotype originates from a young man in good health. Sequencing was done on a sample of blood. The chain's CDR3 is CASSSGLNNEKLFF. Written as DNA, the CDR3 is TGTGCCAGCAGCTCTGGACTGAATAATGAAAAACTGTTTTTT.